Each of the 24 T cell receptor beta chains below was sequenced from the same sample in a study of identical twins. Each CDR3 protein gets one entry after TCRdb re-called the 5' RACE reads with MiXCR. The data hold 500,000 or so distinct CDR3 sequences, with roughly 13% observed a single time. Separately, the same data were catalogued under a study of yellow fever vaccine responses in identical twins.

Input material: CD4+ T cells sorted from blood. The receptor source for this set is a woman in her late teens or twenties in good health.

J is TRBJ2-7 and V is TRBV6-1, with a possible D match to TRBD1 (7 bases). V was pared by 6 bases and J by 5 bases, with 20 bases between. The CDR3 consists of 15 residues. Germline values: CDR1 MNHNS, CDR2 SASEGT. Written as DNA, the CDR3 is TGTGCCAGCAGCGGGAGTGGGCAGGGGGTAAACGAGCAGTACTTC. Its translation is CASSGSGQGVNEQYF.

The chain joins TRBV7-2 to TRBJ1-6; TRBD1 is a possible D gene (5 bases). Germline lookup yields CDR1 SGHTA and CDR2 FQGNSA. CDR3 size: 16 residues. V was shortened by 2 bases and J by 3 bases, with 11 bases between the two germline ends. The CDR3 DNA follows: TGTGCCAGCAGCTTATTCGGGGGTGGCTATAATTCACCCCTCCACTTT. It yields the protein CASSLFGGGYNSPLHF. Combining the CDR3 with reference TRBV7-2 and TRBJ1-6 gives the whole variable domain GAGVSQSPSNKVTEKGKDVELRCDPISGHTALYWYRQSLGQGLEFLIYFQGNSAPDKSGLPSDRFSAERTGGSVSTLTIQRTQQEDSAVYLCASSLFGGGYNSPLHFGNGTRLTVT.

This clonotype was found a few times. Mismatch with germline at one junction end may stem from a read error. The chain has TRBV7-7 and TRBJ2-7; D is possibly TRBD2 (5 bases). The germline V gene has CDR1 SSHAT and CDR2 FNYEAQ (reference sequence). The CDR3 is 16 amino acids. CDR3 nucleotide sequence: TGTGCTAGCAGCTCCGTGGTTCAGGAGGCGTCCTACGAGCAGTACTTC. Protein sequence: CASSSVVQEASYEQYF.

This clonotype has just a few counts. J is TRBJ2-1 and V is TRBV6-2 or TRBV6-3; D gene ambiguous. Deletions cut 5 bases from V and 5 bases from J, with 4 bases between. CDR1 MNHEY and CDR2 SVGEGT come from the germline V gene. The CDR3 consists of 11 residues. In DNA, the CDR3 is TGTGCCAGCAGTCACAACAATGAGCAGTTCTTC. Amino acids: CASSHNNEQFF.

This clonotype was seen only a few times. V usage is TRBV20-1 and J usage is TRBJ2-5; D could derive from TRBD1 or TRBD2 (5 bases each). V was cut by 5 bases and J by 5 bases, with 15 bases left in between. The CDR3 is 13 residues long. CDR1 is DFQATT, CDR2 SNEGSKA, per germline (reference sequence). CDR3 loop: CSAGRGSRETQYF. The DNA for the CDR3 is TGCAGTGCTGGCCGGGGCAGTCGGGAGACCCAGTACTTC.

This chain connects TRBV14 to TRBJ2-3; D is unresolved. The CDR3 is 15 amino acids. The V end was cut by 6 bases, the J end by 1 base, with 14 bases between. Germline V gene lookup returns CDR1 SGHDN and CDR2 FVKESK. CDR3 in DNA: TGTGCCAGCAGTCCGGCCGGCAGCCGCACAGATACGCAGTATTTT. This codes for CASSPAGSRTDTQYF.

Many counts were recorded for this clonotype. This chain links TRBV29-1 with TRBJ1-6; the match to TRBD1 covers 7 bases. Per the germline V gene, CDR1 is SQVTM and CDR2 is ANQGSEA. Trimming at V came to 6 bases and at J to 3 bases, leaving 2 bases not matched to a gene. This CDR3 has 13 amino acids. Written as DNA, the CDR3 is TGCAGCGTGGGGACAGACTATAATTCACCCCTCCACTTT. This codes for CSVGTDYNSPLHF.

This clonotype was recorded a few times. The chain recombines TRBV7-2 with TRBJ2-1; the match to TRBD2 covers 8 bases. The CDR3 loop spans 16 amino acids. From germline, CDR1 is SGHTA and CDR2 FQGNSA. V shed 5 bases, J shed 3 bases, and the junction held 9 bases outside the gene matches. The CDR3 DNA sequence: TGTGCCAGCAGCAGAGATAGCGGGAAGGTCTACAATGAGCAGTTCTTC. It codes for CASSRDSGKVYNEQFF.

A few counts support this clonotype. The CDR3 loop reads CASSFTGPNEQFF. For the CDR3, the DNA is TGCGCCAGCAGCTTTACCGGCCCCAATGAGCAGTTCTTC. V is TRBV5-1 and J is TRBJ2-1; D gene uncertain. Trimming stripped 2 bases from V and 6 bases from J, with 9 bases between. The CDR3 spans 13 residues. Germline V lookup: CDR1 SGHRS, CDR2 YFSETQ. Full variable domain (remainder filled in from reference TRBV5-1 and TRBJ2-1): KAGVTQTPRYLIKTRGQQVTLSCSPISGHRSVSWYQQTPGQGLQFLFEYFSETQRNKGNFPGRFSGRQFSNSRSEMNVSTLELGDSALYLCASSFTGPNEQFFGPGTRLTVL.

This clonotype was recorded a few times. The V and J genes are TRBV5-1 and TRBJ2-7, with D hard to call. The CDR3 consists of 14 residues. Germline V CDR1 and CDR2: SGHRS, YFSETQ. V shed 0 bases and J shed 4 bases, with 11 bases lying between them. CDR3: CASSLEPNRYEQYF. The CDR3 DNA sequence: TGCGCCAGCAGCTTGGAGCCAAACCGGTACGAGCAGTACTTC.

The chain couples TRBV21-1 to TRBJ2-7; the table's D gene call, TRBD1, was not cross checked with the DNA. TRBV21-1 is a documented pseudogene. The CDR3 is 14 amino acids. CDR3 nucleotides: TGTGCCAGCAGCCTTTGGGACCCCCCTTACGAGCAGTACTTC. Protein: CASSLWDPPYEQYF.

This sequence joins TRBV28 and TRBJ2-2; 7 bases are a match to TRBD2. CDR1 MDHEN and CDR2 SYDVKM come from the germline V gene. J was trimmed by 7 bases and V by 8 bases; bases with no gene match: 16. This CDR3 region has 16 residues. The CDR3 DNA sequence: TGTGCCAGCGAAACCGTCTGGGGGGGACGCGGCGGGGAGCTGTTTTTT. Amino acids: CASETVWGGRGGELFF.

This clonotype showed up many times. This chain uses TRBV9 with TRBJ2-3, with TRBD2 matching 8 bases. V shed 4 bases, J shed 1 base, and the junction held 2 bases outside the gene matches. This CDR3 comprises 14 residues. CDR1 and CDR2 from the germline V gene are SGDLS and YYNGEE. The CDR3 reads CASSISGGTDTQYF. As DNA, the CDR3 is TGTGCCAGCAGCATTAGCGGGGGCACAGATACGCAGTATTTT.

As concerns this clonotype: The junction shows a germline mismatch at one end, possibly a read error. As DNA, the CDR3 is TGTGCTAGCAGCCCCCGCCCCGGGGGAAGCTACGAGCAGTACTTC. Protein: CASSPRPGGSYEQYF. V and J are TRBV7-7 and TRBJ2-7; D is possibly TRBD2 (6 bases). The germline gives CDR1 SSHAT, CDR2 FNYEAQ (reference sequence). There are 15 residues in the CDR3.

The CDR3 DNA reads TGTGCCAGCAGCCTGGGTGGGAACTACAATGAGCAGTTCTTC. This translates into CASSLGGNYNEQFF. This chain joins TRBV7-2 and TRBJ2-1; D gene uncertain. V was cut by 5 bases and J by 3 bases, with 11 bases left in between. The germline V gene encodes CDR1 SGHTA and CDR2 FQGNSA. The CDR3 runs 14 residues.

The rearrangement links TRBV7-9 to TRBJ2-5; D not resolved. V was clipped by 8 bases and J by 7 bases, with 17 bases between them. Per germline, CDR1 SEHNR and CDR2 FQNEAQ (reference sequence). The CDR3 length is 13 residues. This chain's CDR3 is CASLRAELTTQYF. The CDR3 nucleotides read TGTGCCAGCCTTCGGGCCGAACTGACGACCCAGTACTTC.

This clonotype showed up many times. The CDR3 loop is CASSQTSGRNQETQYF. CDR3 nucleotides: TGTGCCAGCAGCCAGACTAGCGGGAGAAACCAAGAGACCCAGTACTTC. This chain links TRBV12-3 or TRBV12-4 with TRBJ2-5; 12 bases fit TRBD2. The V segment lost 6 bases and the J segment 0 bases; nucleotides outside the gene matches: 5. The CDR3 is 16 amino acids.

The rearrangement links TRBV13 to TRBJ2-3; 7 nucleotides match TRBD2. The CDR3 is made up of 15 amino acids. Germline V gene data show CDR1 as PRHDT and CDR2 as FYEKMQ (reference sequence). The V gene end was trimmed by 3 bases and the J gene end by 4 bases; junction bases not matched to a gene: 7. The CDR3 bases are TGTGCCAGCAGCTTCCGCGGGAGCGGCTCAGATACGCAGTATTTT. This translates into CASSFRGSGSDTQYF.

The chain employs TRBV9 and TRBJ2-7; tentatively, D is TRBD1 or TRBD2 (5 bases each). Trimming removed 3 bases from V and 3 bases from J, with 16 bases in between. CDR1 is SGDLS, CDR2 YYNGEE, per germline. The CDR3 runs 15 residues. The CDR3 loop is CASSGGNRGIYEQYF. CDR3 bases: TGTGCCAGCAGCGGGGGGAATAGGGGCATCTACGAGCAGTACTTC. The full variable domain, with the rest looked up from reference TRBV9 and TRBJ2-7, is DSGVTQTPKHLITATGQRVTLRCSPRSGDLSVYWYQQSLDQGLQFLIQYYNGEERAKGNILERFSAQQFPDLHSELNLSSLELGDSALYFCASSGGNRGIYEQYFGPGTRLTVT.

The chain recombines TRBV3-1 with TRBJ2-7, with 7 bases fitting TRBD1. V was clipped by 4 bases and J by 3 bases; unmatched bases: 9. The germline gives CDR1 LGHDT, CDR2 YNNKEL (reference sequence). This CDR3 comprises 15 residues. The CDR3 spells CASSRPGGAGYEQYF. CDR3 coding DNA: TGTGCCAGCAGCCGTCCAGGGGGTGCTGGCTACGAGCAGTACTTC.

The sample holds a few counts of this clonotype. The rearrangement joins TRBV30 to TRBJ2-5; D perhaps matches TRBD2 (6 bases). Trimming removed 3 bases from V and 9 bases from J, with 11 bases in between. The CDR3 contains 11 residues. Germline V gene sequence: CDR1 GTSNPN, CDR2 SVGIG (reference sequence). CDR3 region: CAWSGGAAQYF. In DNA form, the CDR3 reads TGTGCCTGGAGCGGGGGAGCGGCCCAGTACTTC. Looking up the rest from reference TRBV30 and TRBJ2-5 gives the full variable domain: SQTIHQWPATLVQPVGSPLSLECTVEGTSNPNLYWYRQAAGRGLQLLFYSVGIGQISSEVPQNLSASRPQDRQFILSSKKLLLSDSGFYLCAWSGGAAQYFGPGTRLLVL.

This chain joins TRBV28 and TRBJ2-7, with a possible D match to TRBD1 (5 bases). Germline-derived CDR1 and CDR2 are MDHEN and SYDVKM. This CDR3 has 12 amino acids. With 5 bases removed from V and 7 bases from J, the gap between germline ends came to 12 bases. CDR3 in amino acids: CASSPPGWEQYF. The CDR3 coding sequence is TGTGCCAGCAGTCCCCCAGGGTGGGAGCAGTACTTC. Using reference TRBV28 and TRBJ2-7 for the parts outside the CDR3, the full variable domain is DVKVTQSSRYLVKRTGEKVFLECVQDMDHENMFWYRQDPGLGLRLIYFSYDVKMKEKGDIPEGYSVSREKKERFSLILESASTNQTSMYLCASSPPGWEQYFGPGTRLTVT.

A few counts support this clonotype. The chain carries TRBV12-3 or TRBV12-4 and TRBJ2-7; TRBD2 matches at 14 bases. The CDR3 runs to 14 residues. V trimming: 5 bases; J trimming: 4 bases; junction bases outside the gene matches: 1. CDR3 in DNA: TGTGCCAGCAGTGGACTAGCGGGGGGTTACGAGCAGTACTTC. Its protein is CASSGLAGGYEQYF.

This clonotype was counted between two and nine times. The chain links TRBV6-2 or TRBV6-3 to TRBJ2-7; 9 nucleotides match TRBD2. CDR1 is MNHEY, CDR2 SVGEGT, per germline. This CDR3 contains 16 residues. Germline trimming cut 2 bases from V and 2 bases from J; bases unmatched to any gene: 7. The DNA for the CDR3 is TGTGCCAGCAGTTACGGGAATAGCGGGAGCACCTACGAGCAGTACTTC. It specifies CASSYGNSGSTYEQYF.